This entry lists 13 T cell receptor beta chains sequenced from one sample in a study of post-analysis software for immune sequencing data. Study-wide results and caveats: TRBV segments more frequent in patients than in controls numbered several and included TRBV5-6, TRBV5-1 and TRBV20-1.

No antigen has been identified for these receptors. The TCR beta cDNA libraries contained unique molecular identifiers. TCRdb redid the calling of the PCR reads with MiXCR, one entry per CDR3 protein. The sample has roughly 570,000 distinct CDR3 sequences; around 36% are singletons. The sequencing sample was made of blood. The receptors shown here come from a girl under 18 with multiple sclerosis.

This rearrangement joins TRBV12-3 or TRBV12-4 to TRBJ1-6; D is possibly TRBD1 (6 bases). This CDR3 spans 13 amino acids. Trimming took 4 bases from V and 9 from J, leaving 10 bases between them. The CDR3 coding sequence is TGTGCCAGCAGTTCACAGGGTAGTTCACCCCTCCACTTT. As protein: CASSSQGSSPLHF.

About this clonotype itself: A much larger clone differs from this one at a single base, so this may be a read error. This chain connects TRBV6-1 to TRBJ2-7, with 11 bases aligning to TRBD2. The ends lost 5 bases at V and 0 bases at J; junction bases unmatched: 3. Germline assignment: CDR1 MNHNS and CDR2 SASEGT. The CDR3 is 15 residues long. The CDR3 DNA is TGTGCCAGCAGTCCGACTAGCGGGGTCTCCTACGAGCAGTACTTC. Translated: CASSPTSGVSYEQYF.

CDR3 sequence: CASGSGQIGGINDTQYF. The CDR3 DNA follows: TGTGCTAGTGGTTCCGGACAGATCGGCGGAATCAACGATACGCAGTATTTT. The V and J genes are TRBV12-5 and TRBJ2-3, with a possible D match to TRBD1 (6 bases). V lost 4 bases and J 6 bases, leaving 23 bases between the germline ends. This CDR3 contains 17 residues. Per the germline V gene, CDR1 is LGHNT and CDR2 is FRNRAP.

The chain combines TRBV10-2 with TRBJ2-7; weak D call: TRBD2 (6 bases). Trimming stripped 8 bases from V and 3 bases from J, with 17 bases between. This CDR3 region has 14 residues. The germline gives CDR1 WSHSY, CDR2 SAAADI. CDR3 bases: TGCGCCAGCCTAGGGATCGGGGGTTTCTACGAGCAGTACTTC. This codes for CASLGIGGFYEQYF.

The CDR3 protein is CASSERDYRLAKNIQYF. CDR3 DNA sequence: TGCGCCAGCAGCGAAAGGGACTACCGCTTAGCCAAAAACATTCAGTACTTC. The J gene is TRBJ2-4, the V gene TRBV4-1; 7 bases line up with TRBD2. Germline CDR1 and CDR2: MGHRA and YSYEKL. The CDR3 loop spans 17 amino acids. V shed 5 bases, J shed 0 bases, and the junction held 10 bases outside the gene matches.

This clonotype was detected a few times. The rearrangement uses TRBV12-3 or TRBV12-4 and TRBJ2-5; weak D call: TRBD1 (7 bases). CDR3 length: 13 residues. The germline V and J ends were trimmed by 6 bases and 2 bases, with 10 bases remaining between them. CDR3: CASRRGQQETQYF. The CDR3 coding sequence is TGTGCCAGCAGGCGGGGACAGCAAGAGACCCAGTACTTC.

V and J are TRBV6-5 and TRBJ1-2; D unclear. The CDR3 runs 13 residues. V was shortened by 5 bases and J by 5 bases, with 12 bases between the two germline ends. Per germline, CDR1 MNHEY and CDR2 SVGAGI. The CDR3: CASSLTSRYGYTF. The DNA of the CDR3 is TGTGCCAGCAGTCTAACCTCACGTTATGGCTACACCTTC.

This clonotype was observed a few times. V gene TRBV4-1 combines with J gene TRBJ1-2, with D possibly being TRBD1 (6 bases). The germline V and J ends were trimmed by 2 bases and 6 bases, with 7 bases remaining between them. Germline loops: CDR1 MGHRA, CDR2 YSYEKL. CDR3 size: 12 residues. The CDR3 loop is CASSQHRDGYTF. The CDR3 nucleotides read TGCGCCAGCAGCCAACACAGGGATGGCTACACCTTC.

To note about this clonotype: In this CDR3 the conserved last residue, phenylalanine or tryptophan, is missing, so a read error is likely. The chain recombines TRBV3-1 with TRBJ1-2; TRBD1 matches 9 bases. The germline V gene has CDR1 LGHDT and CDR2 YNNKEL (reference sequence). The junction had 8 bases not matched to a gene; V was cut back by 4 bases and J by 8 bases. The CDR3 totals 14 residues. CDR3 loop: CASSRTTGGNGYTC. The CDR3 nucleotides are TGTGCCAGCAGCCGCACAACAGGGGGCAACGGCTACACCTGC.

The chain joins TRBV20-1 to TRBJ2-1; TRBD2 is a possible D gene (6 bases). Germline-derived CDR1 and CDR2 are DFQATT and SNEGSKA (reference sequence). Between the trimmed V and J ends, which lost 3 bases and 0 bases, there was a span of 24 bases. The CDR3 is made up of 19 amino acids. The CDR3 sequence: CSASSPEGAGPSSYNEQFF. The CDR3 DNA is TGCAGTGCTAGCTCGCCGGAAGGAGCGGGCCCTAGCTCCTACAATGAGCAGTTCTTC.

The chain links TRBV4-2 to TRBJ1-4, with D possibly matching TRBD1 (6 bases). The germline V and J ends were trimmed by 0 bases and 8 bases, with 13 bases remaining between them. Germline V CDR1 and CDR2: LGHNA, YNFKEQ. The CDR3 length is 15 residues. The CDR3 is CASSQDGQGNEKLFF. CDR3 DNA sequence: TGTGCCAGCAGCCAAGATGGCCAGGGGAACGAAAAACTGTTTTTT.

The J gene is TRBJ2-3, the V gene TRBV3-1; no firm D call. This CDR3 region has 15 residues. The germline V and J ends were trimmed by 1 base and 0 bases, with 8 bases remaining between them. The germline V gene has CDR1 LGHDT and CDR2 YNNKEL (reference sequence). The CDR3 region is CASSQVPISTDTQYF. CDR3 DNA: TGTGCCAGCAGCCAAGTTCCTATCAGCACAGATACGCAGTATTTT.

Only a few counts were recorded for this clonotype. J is TRBJ2-7 and V is TRBV20-1, with D maybe TRBD2 (6 bases). Germline V gene sequence: CDR1 DFQATT, CDR2 SNEGSKA (reference sequence). V was cut by 5 bases and J by 4 bases, with 12 bases left in between. The CDR3 consists of 12 residues. This chain's CDR3 is CSAGFRGYEQYF. The CDR3 bases are TGCAGTGCTGGATTCCGGGGGTACGAGCAGTACTTC.